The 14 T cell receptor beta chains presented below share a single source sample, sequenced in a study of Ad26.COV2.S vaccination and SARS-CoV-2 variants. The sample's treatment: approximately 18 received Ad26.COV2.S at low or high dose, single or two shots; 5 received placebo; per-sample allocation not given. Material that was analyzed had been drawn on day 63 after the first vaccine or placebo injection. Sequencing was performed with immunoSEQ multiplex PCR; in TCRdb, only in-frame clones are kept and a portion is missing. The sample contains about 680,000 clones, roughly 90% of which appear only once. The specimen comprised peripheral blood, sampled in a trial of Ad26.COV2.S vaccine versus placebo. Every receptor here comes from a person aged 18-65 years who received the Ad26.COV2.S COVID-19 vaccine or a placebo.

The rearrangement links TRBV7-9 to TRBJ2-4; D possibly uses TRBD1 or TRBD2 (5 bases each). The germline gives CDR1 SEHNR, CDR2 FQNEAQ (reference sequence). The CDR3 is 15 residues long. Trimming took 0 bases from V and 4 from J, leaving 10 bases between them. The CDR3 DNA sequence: TGTGCCAGCAGCTTAGCAGGGGACCAAAAAAACATTCAGTACTTC. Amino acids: CASSLAGDQKNIQYF.

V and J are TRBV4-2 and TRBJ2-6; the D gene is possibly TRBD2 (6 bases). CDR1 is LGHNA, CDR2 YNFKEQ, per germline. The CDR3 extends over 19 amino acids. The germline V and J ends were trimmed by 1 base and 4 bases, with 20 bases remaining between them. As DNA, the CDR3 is TGTGCCAGCAGCCAAGGAGTGTGGGGTCCCGCGGGGGGGGCCAACGTCCTGACTTTC. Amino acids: CASSQGVWGPAGGANVLTF.

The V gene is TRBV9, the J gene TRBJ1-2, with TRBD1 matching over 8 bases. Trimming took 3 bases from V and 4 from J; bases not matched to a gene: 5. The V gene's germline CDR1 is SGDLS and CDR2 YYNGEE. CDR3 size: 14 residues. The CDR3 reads CASSAQGAGYGYTF. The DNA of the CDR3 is TGTGCCAGCAGCGCCCAGGGGGCAGGCTATGGCTACACCTTC.

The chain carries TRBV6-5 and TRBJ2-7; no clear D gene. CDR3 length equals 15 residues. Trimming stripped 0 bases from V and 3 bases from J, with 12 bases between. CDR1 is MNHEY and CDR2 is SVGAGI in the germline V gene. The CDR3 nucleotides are TGTGCCAGCAGTTACTCCGACGTGGGAAGCTACGAGCAGTACTTC. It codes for CASSYSDVGSYEQYF.

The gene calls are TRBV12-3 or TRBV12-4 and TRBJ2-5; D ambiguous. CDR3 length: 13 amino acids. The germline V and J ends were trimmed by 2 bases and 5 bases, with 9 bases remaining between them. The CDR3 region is CASSLFDSETQYF. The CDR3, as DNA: TGTGCCAGCAGTTTATTCGACTCCGAGACCCAGTACTTC.

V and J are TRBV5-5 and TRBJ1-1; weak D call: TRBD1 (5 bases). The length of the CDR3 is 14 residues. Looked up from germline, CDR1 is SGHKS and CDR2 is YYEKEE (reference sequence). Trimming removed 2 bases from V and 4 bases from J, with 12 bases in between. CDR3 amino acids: CASSFVWDRTEAFF. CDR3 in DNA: TGTGCCAGCAGCTTTGTGTGGGACCGCACTGAAGCTTTCTTT.

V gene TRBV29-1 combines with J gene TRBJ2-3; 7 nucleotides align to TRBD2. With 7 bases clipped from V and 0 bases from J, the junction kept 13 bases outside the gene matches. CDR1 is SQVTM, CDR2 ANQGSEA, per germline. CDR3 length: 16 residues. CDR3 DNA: TGCAGCGCCGACTCCCTAGCGGAAATTAGCACAGATACGCAGTATTTT. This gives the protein CSADSLAEISTDTQYF.

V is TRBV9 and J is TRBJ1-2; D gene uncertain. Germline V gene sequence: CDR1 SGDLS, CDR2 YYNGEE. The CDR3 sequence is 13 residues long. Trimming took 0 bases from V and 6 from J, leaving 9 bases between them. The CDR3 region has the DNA TGTGCCAGCAGCGTAGCTTGGTCCGATGGCTACACCTTC. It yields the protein CASSVAWSDGYTF.

The CDR3 DNA sequence: TGCGCCAGCAGTGACCGACGACAGGGGGTTTCCTACGAGCAGTACTTC. Amino acids: CASSDRRQGVSYEQYF. The genes are TRBV10-2 and TRBJ2-7, with 9 bases identical to TRBD1. Germline values: CDR1 WSHSY, CDR2 SAAADI. The CDR3 extends over 16 amino acids. V lost 3 bases and J lost 1; bases outside the gene matches: 7.

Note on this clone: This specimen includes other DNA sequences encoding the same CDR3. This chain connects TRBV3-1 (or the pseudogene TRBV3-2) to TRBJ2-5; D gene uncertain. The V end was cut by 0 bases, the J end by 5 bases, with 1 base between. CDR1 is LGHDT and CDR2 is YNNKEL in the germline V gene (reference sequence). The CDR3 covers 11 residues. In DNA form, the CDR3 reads TGTGCCAGCAGCCAAGAGGAGACCCAGTACTTC. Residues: CASSQEETQYF.

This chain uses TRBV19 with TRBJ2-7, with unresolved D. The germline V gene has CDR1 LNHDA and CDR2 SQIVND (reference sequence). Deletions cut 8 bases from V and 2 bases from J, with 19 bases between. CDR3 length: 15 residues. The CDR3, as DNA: TGTGCCAGTTCCAAAATGCCGGACGCGGCCTACGAGCAGTACTTC. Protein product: CASSKMPDAAYEQYF. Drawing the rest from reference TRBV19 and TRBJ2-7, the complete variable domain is DGGITQSPKYLFRKEGQNVTLSCEQNLNHDAMYWYRQDPGQGLRLIYYSQIVNDFQKGDIAEGYSVSREKKESFPLTVTSAQKNPTAFYLCASSKMPDAAYEQYFGPGTRLTVT.

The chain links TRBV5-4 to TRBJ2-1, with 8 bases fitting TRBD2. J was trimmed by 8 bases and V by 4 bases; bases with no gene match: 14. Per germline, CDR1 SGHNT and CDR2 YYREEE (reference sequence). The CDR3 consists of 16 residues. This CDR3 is CASSLRLSGDIDEQFF. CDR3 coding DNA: TGTGCCAGCAGCCTCCGACTTAGCGGGGACATCGATGAGCAGTTCTTC.

CDR3: CASSLGPGVRQETQYF. DNA of the CDR3: TGCGCCAGCAGCTTGGGTCCGGGGGTTAGGCAAGAGACCCAGTACTTC. V gene TRBV5-1 combines with J gene TRBJ2-5, with a tentative D call TRBD2 (6 bases). The germline CDR1 and CDR2 sequences are SGHRS and YFSETQ. V was trimmed by 0 bases and J by 2 bases, leaving 14 bases between them. CDR3 size: 16 residues.

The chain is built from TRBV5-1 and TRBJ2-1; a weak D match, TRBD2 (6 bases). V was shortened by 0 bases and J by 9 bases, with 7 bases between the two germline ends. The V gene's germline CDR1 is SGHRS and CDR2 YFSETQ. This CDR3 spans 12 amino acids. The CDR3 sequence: CASSLVGGEQFF. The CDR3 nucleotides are TGCGCCAGCAGCTTGGTGGGAGGTGAGCAGTTCTTC. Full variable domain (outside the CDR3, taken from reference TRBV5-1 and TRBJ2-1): KAGVTQTPRYLIKTRGQQVTLSCSPISGHRSVSWYQQTPGQGLQFLFEYFSETQRNKGNFPGRFSGRQFSNSRSEMNVSTLELGDSALYLCASSLVGGEQFFGPGTRLTVL.